Shown below are 27 T cell receptor beta chains from a single sample sequenced in a study of graft-versus-host responses after intestinal transplantation. Which antigens these TCRs recognize remains unknown. TCRdb keeps only in-frame clones here, not all; method: immunoSEQ multiplex PCR. The sample records approximately 130,000 clones, approximately 92% being singletons. The input for sequencing was unstimulated CD4+ T cells sorted from spleen or lymph node cells, taken before intestinal transplant. These receptors originate from a human donor who received an intestinal transplant.

This chain uses TRBV19 with TRBJ1-5; D is uncertain. The CDR3 spans 12 residues. Germline V lookup: CDR1 LNHDA, CDR2 SQIVND (reference sequence). V lost 6 bases and J lost 4, with 7 bases in between. The CDR3 region has the DNA TGTGCCAGTAGCTTAGCAAATCAGCCCCAGCATTTT. It translates to CASSLANQPQHF. Complete variable domain (other parts from reference TRBV19 and TRBJ1-5): DGGITQSPKYLFRKEGQNVTLSCEQNLNHDAMYWYRQDPGQGLRLIYYSQIVNDFQKGDIAEGYSVSREKKESFPLTVTSAQKNPTAFYLCASSLANQPQHFGDGTRLSIL.

The chain combines TRBV7-2 with TRBJ1-2; the match to TRBD1 covers 7 bases. Trimming removed 1 base from V and 7 bases from J; junction bases left unmatched: 6. Germline V gives CDR1 SGHTA, CDR2 FQGNSA. The CDR3 is made up of 14 amino acids. DNA for the CDR3: TGTGCCAGCAGCTTAGTAGGTGACAGGGCTGGCTACACCTTC. Residues: CASSLVGDRAGYTF.

The chain has TRBV4-2 and TRBJ2-2; D assignment may be TRBD1 or TRBD2 (5 bases each). Trimming took 0 bases from V and 5 from J, leaving 13 bases between them. This CDR3 contains 16 residues. Per the germline V gene, CDR1 is LGHNA and CDR2 is YNFKEQ. The CDR3, as DNA: TGTGCCAGCAGCCAAGATCAGGGTTGGGGGACCGGGGAGCTGTTTTTT. It encodes CASSQDQGWGTGELFF.

The chain uses TRBV6-5 and TRBJ2-7, with 7 bases fitting TRBD2. This CDR3 spans 14 amino acids. J lost 3 bases, V lost 2 bases, and 4 bases had no gene match. The germline gives CDR1 MNHEY, CDR2 SVGAGI. The CDR3 bases are TGTGCCAGCAGTTACGGGCGGGGGAACTACGAGCAGTACTTC. Protein product: CASSYGRGNYEQYF.

This clone was found once. The rearrangement links TRBV2 to TRBJ2-7; the match to TRBD1 covers 7 bases. The CDR3 is 16 residues long. Germline trimming cut 1 base from V and 0 bases from J; bases unmatched to any gene: 6. Per germline, CDR1 SNHLY and CDR2 FYNNEI. The chain's CDR3 is CASSEEGARPSYEQYF. The CDR3 DNA follows: TGTGCCAGCAGTGAAGAGGGGGCCAGGCCCTCCTACGAGCAGTACTTC.

The chain joins TRBV7-9 to TRBJ1-3; D not resolved. Germline values: CDR1 SEHNR, CDR2 FQNEAQ (reference sequence). The CDR3 extends over 16 amino acids. The ends were cut back, 4 bases at V and 0 bases at J, with 13 bases in the middle. The CDR3 nucleotides read TGTGCCAGCAGCTCGGGCACTACGAGCTCTGGAAACACCATATATTTT. Protein sequence: CASSSGTTSSGNTIYF.

V is TRBV7-9 and J is TRBJ2-5, with D perhaps given as TRBD1 or TRBD2 (5 bases each). The ends were cut back, 2 bases at V and 1 base at J, with 14 bases in the middle. CDR1 and CDR2 (germline): SEHNR, FQNEAQ (reference sequence). This CDR3 has 16 amino acids. The DNA for the CDR3 is TGTGCCAGCAGCTTAATAATACTAGGGACCCAAGAGACCCAGTACTTC. Amino acid sequence: CASSLIILGTQETQYF.

The gene calls are TRBV19 and TRBJ1-1, with D unclear. Trimming pared 5 bases from V and 2 bases from J, leaving 12 bases between. Germline V gives CDR1 LNHDA, CDR2 SQIVND (reference sequence). The CDR3 has 14 residues. The CDR3 DNA follows: TGTGCCAGTAGTGTCGCAAGGATTAACACTGAAGCTTTCTTT. Translated, it gives CASSVARINTEAFF. Looking up the rest from reference TRBV19 and TRBJ1-1 gives the full variable domain: DGGITQSPKYLFRKEGQNVTLSCEQNLNHDAMYWYRQDPGQGLRLIYYSQIVNDFQKGDIAEGYSVSREKKESFPLTVTSAQKNPTAFYLCASSVARINTEAFFGQGTRLTVV.

The chain joins TRBV10-3 to TRBJ1-1; TRBD1 matches at 7 bases. The CDR3 spans 14 residues. The germline gives CDR1 ENHRY, CDR2 SYGVKD. V shed 7 bases, J shed 5 bases, and the junction held 10 bases outside the gene matches. CDR3 sequence (DNA): TGTGCCATCACCCGGGACAGTTCGAGGACTGAAGCTTTCTTT. This gives the protein CAITRDSSRTEAFF.

CDR3 sequence: CASSHGGTGELFF. In DNA form, the CDR3 reads TGTGCCAGCAGCCACGGGGGGACCGGGGAGCTGTTTTTT. The J gene is TRBJ2-2, the V gene TRBV6-1; the match to TRBD2 covers 7 bases. V was clipped by 6 bases and J by 5 bases; unmatched bases: 3. There are 13 residues in the CDR3. Looked up from germline, CDR1 is MNHNS and CDR2 is SASEGT.

The chain joins TRBV27 to TRBJ1-5; 9 bases agree with TRBD1. The CDR3 is 15 amino acids. The germline gives CDR1 MNHEY, CDR2 SMNVEV (reference sequence). The trim removed 5 bases at V and 4 bases at J, leaving 6 bases unmatched. The CDR3 DNA sequence: TGTGCCAGCAGTACCCGACAGGGGGGGAATCAGCCCCAGCATTTT. Protein: CASSTRQGGNQPQHF.

V usage is TRBV4-1 and J usage is TRBJ1-1; D unclear. V was cut by 1 base and J by 6 bases, with 9 bases left in between. The CDR3 is made up of 13 amino acids. CDR1 and CDR2 from the germline V gene are MGHRA and YSYEKL. The CDR3 is CASSQVGYPEAFF. CDR3 coding DNA: TGCGCCAGCAGCCAAGTAGGGTACCCTGAAGCTTTCTTT.

This clone occurred once. V usage is TRBV5-1 and J usage is TRBJ1-6; D remains unclear. CDR1 is SGHRS and CDR2 is YFSETQ in the germline V gene. The CDR3 has 13 amino acids. Trimming stripped 3 bases from V and 8 bases from J, with 9 bases between. The CDR3 sequence: CASSYGSDSPLHF. Here the CDR3 DNA reads TGCGCCAGCAGCTATGGGTCAGATTCACCCCTCCACTTT.

CDR3 DNA: TGTGCCAGCTCACCAAGGGACAGCGACTATGGCTACACCTTC. Its protein is CASSPRDSDYGYTF. The genes are TRBV18 and TRBJ1-2; the match to TRBD1 covers 7 bases. The CDR3 loop spans 14 amino acids. The trim removed 2 bases at V and 3 bases at J, leaving 3 bases unmatched. Per the germline V gene, CDR1 is KGHSH and CDR2 is LQKENI.

This rearrangement joins TRBV9 to TRBJ1-3, with 8 bases matching TRBD1. J lost 2 bases, V lost 0 bases, and 7 bases had no gene match. The germline V gene encodes CDR1 SGDLS and CDR2 YYNGEE. This CDR3 has 17 amino acids. The CDR3 loop reads CASSVDAQTGAGNTIYF. The CDR3 DNA follows: TGTGCCAGCAGCGTAGACGCACAGACAGGGGCTGGAAACACCATATATTTT.

This chain joins TRBV11-2 and TRBJ2-1, with TRBD2 matching over 8 bases. CDR3 length: 15 residues. Trimming removed 4 bases from V and 4 bases from J; junction bases left unmatched: 6. The V gene's germline CDR1 is SGHAT and CDR2 FQNNGV. CDR3 region: CASSSGLVGYNEQFF. DNA for the CDR3: TGTGCCAGCAGCTCGGGACTAGTGGGATACAATGAGCAGTTCTTC.

The CDR3 protein is CASSTRGRGETQYF. The DNA for the CDR3 is TGTGCCAGCAGCACCCGGGGGCGGGGCGAGACCCAGTACTTC. The chain uses TRBV9 and TRBJ2-5; perhaps D is TRBD1 or TRBD2 (6 bases each). Germline CDR1 SGDLS, CDR2 YYNGEE. This CDR3 has 14 residues. V was pared by 4 bases and J by 5 bases, with 15 bases between.

The CDR3 reads CASSPWDRVNYGYTF. CDR3 coding DNA: TGTGCCAGCAGTCCCTGGGACAGGGTCAACTATGGCTACACCTTC. The J gene is TRBJ1-2, the V gene TRBV28; 9 bases are shared with TRBD1. Germline values: CDR1 MDHEN, CDR2 SYDVKM. The CDR3 loop spans 15 amino acids. Unmatched junction bases numbered 6, after V lost 5 bases and J lost 2 bases.

V and J are TRBV7-3 and TRBJ2-2; TRBD2 matches 11 bases. The CDR3 sequence is 16 residues long. The V and J ends lost 4 bases and 4 bases, in that order; junction bases with no gene match: 5. CDR1 SGHTA and CDR2 FQGTGA come from the germline V gene. This CDR3 reads CASSSGTSGVTGELFF. The CDR3, as DNA: TGTGCCAGCAGCTCAGGGACTAGCGGAGTCACCGGGGAGCTGTTTTTT. Full variable domain (missing parts from reference TRBV7-3 and TRBJ2-2): GAGVSQTPSNKVTEKGKYVELRCDPISGHTALYWYRQSLGQGPEFLIYFQGTGAADDSGLPNDRFFAVRPEGSVSTLKIQRTERGDSAVYLCASSSGTSGVTGELFFGEGSRLTVL.

The rearrangement links TRBV5-1 to TRBJ2-1, with D uncertain. Germline V gene data show CDR1 as SGHRS and CDR2 as YFSETQ. Trimming took 4 bases from V and 3 from J, leaving 14 bases between them. The CDR3 spans 15 residues. In DNA form, the CDR3 reads TGCGCCAGCAGCGGGCTAGTAAGGAACTACAATGAGCAGTTCTTC. The encoded protein is CASSGLVRNYNEQFF.

The gene calls are TRBV29-1 and TRBJ1-2; tentatively, D is TRBD1 (5 bases). Looked up from germline, CDR1 is SQVTM and CDR2 is ANQGSEA. This CDR3 is built from 13 residues. Trimming stripped 2 bases from V and 8 bases from J, with 15 bases between. The DNA for the CDR3 is TGCAGCGTTGAAATCACGAAGGGGATCGGCTACACCTTC. It encodes CSVEITKGIGYTF.

The gene calls are TRBV11-1 and TRBJ2-2; no reliable D call. The CDR3 spans 13 residues. The germline CDR1 and CDR2 sequences are SGHAT and FQDESV (reference sequence). Trimming stripped 1 base from V and 6 bases from J, with 6 bases between. The CDR3 loop is CASSLVLAGELFF. The CDR3 bases are TGTGCCAGCAGCTTAGTTCTAGCCGGGGAGCTGTTTTTT.

The chain carries TRBV6-5 and TRBJ2-3; TRBD2 aligns across 9 bases. CDR1 is MNHEY and CDR2 is SVGAGI in the germline V gene. This CDR3 comprises 15 residues. Losses at the gene ends were 3 bases for V and 3 bases for J; bases not matched to a gene: 4. The chain's CDR3 is CASSYRSGGTDTQYF. The CDR3 coding sequence is TGTGCCAGCAGTTATAGGAGCGGGGGGACAGATACGCAGTATTTT.

V is TRBV6-4 and J is TRBJ2-3; tentatively, D is TRBD2 (5 bases). Germline CDR1 reads MRHNA; CDR2 reads SNTAGT. Trimming took off 2 bases at V and 4 bases at J, with 16 bases between the two ends. The CDR3 runs to 16 residues. CDR3 nucleotide sequence: TGTGCCAGCAGTGACCGGGCGGGCGGTCTGGCAGATACGCAGTATTTT. It translates to CASSDRAGGLADTQYF.

The chain combines TRBV7-9 with TRBJ2-7; D possibly corresponds to TRBD1 (6 bases). CDR3 length: 13 residues. Germline CDR1 reads SEHNR; CDR2 reads FQNEAQ (reference sequence). The germline V and J ends were trimmed by 5 bases and 2 bases, with 10 bases remaining between them. The CDR3: CASSGGQTYEQYF. CDR3 DNA: TGTGCCAGCAGCGGTGGACAGACCTACGAGCAGTACTTC.

The V call is TRBV11-2, the J call TRBJ1-3, with D hard to call. CDR3 length: 13 residues. CDR1 is SGHAT and CDR2 is FQNNGV in the germline V gene. The V gene lost 1 base and the J gene lost 2 bases, with 3 bases spanning the gap. The CDR3 DNA reads as TGTGCCAGCAGCTTAGGCACTGGAAACACCATATATTTT. Translated: CASSLGTGNTIYF.

The chain recombines TRBV9 with TRBJ1-2; TRBD1 matches 9 bases. The CDR3 consists of 15 residues. Per germline, CDR1 SGDLS and CDR2 YYNGEE. The J segment lost 5 bases and the V segment lost 0 bases, leaving 5 bases of the junction unmatched. The DNA for the CDR3 is TGTGCCAGCAGCGTAGGGGGACAGGGATCTTATGGCTACACCTTC. It codes for CASSVGGQGSYGYTF.